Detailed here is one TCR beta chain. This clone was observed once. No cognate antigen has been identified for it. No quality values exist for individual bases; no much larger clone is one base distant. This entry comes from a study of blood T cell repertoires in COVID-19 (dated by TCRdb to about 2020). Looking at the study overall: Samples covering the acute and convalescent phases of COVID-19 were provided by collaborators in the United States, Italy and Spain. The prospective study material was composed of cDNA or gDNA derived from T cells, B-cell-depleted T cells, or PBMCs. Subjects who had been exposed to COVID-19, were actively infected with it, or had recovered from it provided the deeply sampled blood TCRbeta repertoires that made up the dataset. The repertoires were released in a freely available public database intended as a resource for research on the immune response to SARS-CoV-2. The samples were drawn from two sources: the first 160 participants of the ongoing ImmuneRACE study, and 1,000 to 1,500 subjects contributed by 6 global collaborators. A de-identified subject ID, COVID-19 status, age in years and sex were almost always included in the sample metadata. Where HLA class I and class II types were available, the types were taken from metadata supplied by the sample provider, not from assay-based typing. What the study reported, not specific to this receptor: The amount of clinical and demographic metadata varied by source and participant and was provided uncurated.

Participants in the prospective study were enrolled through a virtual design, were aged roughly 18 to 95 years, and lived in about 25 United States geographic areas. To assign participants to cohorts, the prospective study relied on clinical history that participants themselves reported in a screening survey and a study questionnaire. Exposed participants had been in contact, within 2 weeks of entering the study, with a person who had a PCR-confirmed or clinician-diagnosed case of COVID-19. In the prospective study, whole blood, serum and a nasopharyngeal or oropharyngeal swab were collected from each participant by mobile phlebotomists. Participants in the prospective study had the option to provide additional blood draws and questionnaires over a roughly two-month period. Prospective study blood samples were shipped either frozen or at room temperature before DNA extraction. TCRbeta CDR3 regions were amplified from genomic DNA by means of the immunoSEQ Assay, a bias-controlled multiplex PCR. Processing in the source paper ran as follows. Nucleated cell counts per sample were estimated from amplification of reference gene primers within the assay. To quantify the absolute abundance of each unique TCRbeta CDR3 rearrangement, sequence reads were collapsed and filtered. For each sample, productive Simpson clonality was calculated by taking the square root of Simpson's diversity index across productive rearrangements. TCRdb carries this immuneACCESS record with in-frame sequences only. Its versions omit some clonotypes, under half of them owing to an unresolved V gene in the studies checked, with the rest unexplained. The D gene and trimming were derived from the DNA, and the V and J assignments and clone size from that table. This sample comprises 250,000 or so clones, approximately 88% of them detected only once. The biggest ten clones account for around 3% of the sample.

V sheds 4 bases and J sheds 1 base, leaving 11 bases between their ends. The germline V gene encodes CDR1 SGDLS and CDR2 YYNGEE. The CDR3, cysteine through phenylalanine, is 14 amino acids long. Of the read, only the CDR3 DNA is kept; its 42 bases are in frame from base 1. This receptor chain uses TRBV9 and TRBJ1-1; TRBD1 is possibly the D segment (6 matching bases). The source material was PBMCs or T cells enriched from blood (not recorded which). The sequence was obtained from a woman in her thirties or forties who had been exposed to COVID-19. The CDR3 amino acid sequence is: CASSPLTGNTEAFF. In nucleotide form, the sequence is TGTGCCAGCAGCCCATTGACAGGGAACACTGAAGCTTTCTTT.